Here is one T cell receptor beta chain with its context. The CDR3 loop spans 17 amino acids. Germline trimming cut 1 base from V and 2 bases from J; bases unmatched to any gene: 6. Germline assignment: CDR1 SGHNT and CDR2 YYREEE (reference sequence). The sample belongs to a study of blood T cell repertoires in COVID-19. Cohorts were assigned according to the clinical history that participants reported. In Cohort 3, a recovered donor had either two negative PCRs, clearance, or symptom resolution. The protocol was immunoSEQ multiplex PCR, while the TCRdb copy is restricted to in-frame clones and leaves out a portion. The sample holds fewer than 400,000 clones, 87% seen once.

The sample taken for sequencing was PBMCs or T cells enriched from blood (not recorded which). This sequence originates from a young woman who had recovered from COVID-19. The genes are TRBV5-4 and TRBJ2-3; 11 bases are shared with TRBD2. The DNA for the CDR3 is TGTGCCAGCAGCTTGAAACTAGCGGGGGCCCACACAGATACGCAGTATTTT. Translating gives CASSLKLAGAHTDTQYF.